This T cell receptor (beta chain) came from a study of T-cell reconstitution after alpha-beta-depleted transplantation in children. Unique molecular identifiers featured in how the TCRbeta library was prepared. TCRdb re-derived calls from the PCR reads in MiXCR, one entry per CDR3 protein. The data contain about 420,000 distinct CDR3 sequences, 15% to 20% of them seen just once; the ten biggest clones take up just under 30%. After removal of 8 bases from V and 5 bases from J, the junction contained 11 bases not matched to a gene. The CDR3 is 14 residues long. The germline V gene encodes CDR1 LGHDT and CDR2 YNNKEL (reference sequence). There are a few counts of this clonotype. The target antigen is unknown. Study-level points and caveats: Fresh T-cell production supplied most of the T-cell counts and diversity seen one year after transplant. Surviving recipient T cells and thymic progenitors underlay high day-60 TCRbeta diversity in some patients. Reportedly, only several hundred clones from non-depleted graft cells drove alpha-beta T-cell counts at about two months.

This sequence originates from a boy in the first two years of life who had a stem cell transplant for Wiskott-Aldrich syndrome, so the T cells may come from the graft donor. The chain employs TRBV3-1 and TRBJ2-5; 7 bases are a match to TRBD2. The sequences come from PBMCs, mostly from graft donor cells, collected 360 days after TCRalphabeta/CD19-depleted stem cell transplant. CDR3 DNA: TGTGCCAGCGGGCGGGGGTGGCCCTTGGAGACCCAGTACTTC. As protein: CASGRGWPLETQYF.